This T cell receptor beta chain was recovered during a study of T cell repertoires in cytomegalovirus infection. Whole-study context: Indications came from public TCR beta signatures; they pointed to CMV infection and to a matching HLA type. Overall study findings and caveats: Cumulative public TCR beta family frequency identified carriers of CMV plus the relevant HLA. In two of eight donors, the top clonotype was HLA-C-restricted CMV-specific.

This CDR3 is built from 14 residues. Trimming at V came to 4 bases and at J to 3 bases, leaving 5 bases not matched to a gene. Germline CDR1 is SEHNR and CDR2 is FQNEAQ (reference sequence). At least ten counts were recorded for this clonotype. Its antigen remains unknown. In TCRdb, the reads were re-called with MiXCR into one record per CDR3 protein. Among roughly 640,000 distinct CDR3 sequences listed, 20% to 30% were seen once. The sequence was collected from a human donor in good health (CMV status not recorded). Some clones in this sample may be carry-over from other donors' samples. The chain combines TRBV7-9 with TRBJ2-5; the match to TRBD1 covers 7 bases. Sequencing was carried out using CD8+ T cells from PBMCs. The CDR3 reads CASSSRTGEETQYF. The CDR3 coding sequence is TGTGCCAGCAGCTCCCGGACAGGAGAAGAGACCCAGTACTTC.